This T cell receptor (beta chain) emerged from a study of vaccination and CD4 T cells after COVID-19. Study-wide background: Researchers treated cells with overlapping spike peptides taken from SARS-CoV-2, HCoV-NL63, HCoV-OC43 and HCoV-229E. For control cultures, the treatment was a CEFX pool, an HIV-1 Nef pool, or no peptide.

Sequenced with the Oncomine TCR Beta short-read assay was DNA taken from cultured CD4+ T cells. Genomic DNA was isolated from cultured CD4+ T cells. TCRdb re-analysed the PCR reads in MiXCR, keeping a single row per CDR3 protein. The sample lists 8,500 to 9,500 distinct CDR3 sequences; about 30% were seen once. The treatment here: roughly 11-day PBMC culture with coronavirus spike peptide pools or control peptides (ViraFEST assay). Samples of CD4+ T cells were obtained from the unexposed donor before the COVID-19 pandemic (2011-2018). A single count supports this clonotype. The antigen is not known. The clonotype originates from a human donor in good health. The sequenced material came from CD4+ T cells from blood, cultured in vitro.

Here the CDR3 DNA reads TGCAGTGCCCACTTTCCGGGACAGGGGAATCAGCCCCAGCATTTT. This translates into CSAHFPGQGNQPQHF. The chain uses TRBV20-1 and TRBJ1-5; 10 bases match TRBD1. The CDR3 is made up of 15 amino acids. Losses at the gene ends were 6 bases for V and 4 bases for J; bases not matched to a gene: 9. The germline CDR1 and CDR2 sequences are DFQATT and SNEGSKA (reference sequence).